This T cell receptor beta chain was captured by sequencing in a study of post-analysis software for immune sequencing data. Findings and caveats of the study: Controls had significantly higher normalized Chao1 diversity than multiple sclerosis patients. Co-batched samples clustered tightly together by F measure.

This clonotype was seen at least ten times. The antigen is not known. The TCR beta cDNA libraries carried unique molecular identifiers. T cells numbering roughly 1 to 10 million yielded roughly 500,000 cDNA molecules. TCRdb independently ran MiXCR on the PCR reads; one entry per CDR3 protein. The sample consists of under 200,000 distinct CDR3 sequences, over 25% of them appearing once. The TCR originated in a girl under 18 with multiple sclerosis. The sequenced sample consisted of blood.

CDR3 sequence: CASSQVNRQGDDEQYF. The CDR3 DNA sequence: TGCGCCAGCAGCCAAGTAAATCGACAGGGTGACGACGAGCAGTACTTC. V is TRBV4-1 and J is TRBJ2-7; 7 nucleotides agree with TRBD1. The CDR3 runs 16 residues. V shed 1 base and J 5 bases; nucleotides not matched to a gene: 11. Per the germline V gene, CDR1 is MGHRA and CDR2 is YSYEKL.